This TCR beta chain was recovered during a study of CD8+CD57+ T cells in acquired aplastic anemia. Study at large: Average DNA yield from sorted CD4+ and CD8+ cells was approximately 3 ug.

TCR beta VDJ combinations and CDR3 sequences were profiled from genomic DNA. TCRdb called the reads again in MiXCR, with one record for every CDR3 protein. In the table there are some 410,000 distinct CDR3 sequences, roughly 64% of which are singletons. Study-level findings and limits: Patients did not significantly differ from controls in CD8+ Simpson's diversity.

The CDR3 extends over 15 amino acids. The V gene's germline CDR1 is SGHRS and CDR2 YFSETQ. The V and J ends lost 4 bases and 7 bases respectively, with 17 bases between them. Comments on this clonotype: Its target is unknown.

This rearrangement joins TRBV5-1 to TRBJ2-2; the D is unclear. This TCR was recovered from a human donor in good health, serving as a control. Material: sorted CD4+, CD8+, or CD8+CD57+ T cells (not recorded which) from PBMCs. The CDR3 bases are TGCGCCAGCAGCCCAAAACTTCAGGAGAGCGGGGAGCTGTTTTTT. This encodes CASSPKLQESGELFF. The complete variable domain, with remaining parts taken from reference TRBV5-1 and TRBJ2-2, reads KAGVTQTPRYLIKTRGQQVTLSCSPISGHRSVSWYQQTPGQGLQFLFEYFSETQRNKGNFPGRFSGRQFSNSRSEMNVSTLELGDSALYLCASSPKLQESGELFFGEGSRLTVL.